Listed below are T cell receptor beta chains from one sample, sequenced in a study of T cells after yellow fever vaccination. A single record per CDR3 protein comes from TCRdb applying MiXCR to the 5' RACE reads. This table has about 550,000 distinct CDR3 sequences, 15% to 20% appearing once. Sequencing was performed on PBMCs, taken 15 days after the yellow fever booster vaccination. The receptors were sampled from a man aged 30 to 45 who received the YFV17D yellow fever vaccine. CDR3s leave out the opening cysteine and the closing phenylalanine or tryptophan.

v_call cdr3_aa
TRBV12-3/TRBV12-4 ASNPSDSYNEQF
TRBV11-2 ASSSRVLAGAHTGELF
TRBV5-5 ASSFQPGPEGEKLF
TRBV29-1 SVYGQTVYGYT
TRBV5-1 ASSLALAGGKSTDTQY
TRBV28 ASGFGVKSNEQF
TRBV18 ASSPTPGGGSYEQY
TRBV20-1 SAAPQGPSQY
TRBV12-3/TRBV12-4 ASSFQGVGGYT
TRBV7-2 ASSVTDTQY
TRBV6-5 ASSYFGSYEQY
TRBV7-8 ASSLISGRAHEQF
TRBV10-3 AISGGASGYNEQF
TRBV20-1 SARDYMTGAGDTQY
TRBV20-1 SAGPANNEQF
TRBV7-2 ASSFAGYEQY
TRBV2 ASTASSYNEQF
TRBV3-1 ASRSVGQGSEQY
TRBV10-3 ATWTSGNYEQY
TRBV11-2 ASIRAGGNTGELF
TRBV6-5 ASSYPPQVGETQY
TRBV5-1 ASSLSQIPDNEQF
TRBV19 ASSIQLSGEAF
TRBV5-6 ASTVNLINTEAF
TRBV7-9 ASSWDRGPPH
TRBV18 ASSPKNVRTGAHYGYT
TRBV6-5 ASSFTGTGANSPLH
TRBV23-1 ASTPFAKNIQY
TRBV5-1 ASRFRDTYTDTQY
TRBV24-1 ATSDSPDRGPSDTQY
TRBV4-2 ASSQGEGLNTEAF
TRBV20-1 SAEGDTDTQY
TRBV7-9 ASSFVITDTQY
TRBV15 ATSRDRAENIQY
TRBV12-3/TRBV12-4 ASSRLAGSSYEQY
TRBV7-2 ASSLSRSVQY
TRBV20-1 SARDLNAAQY
TRBV7-9 ASSPQPGAGGGDTQY
TRBV7-9 ASTQGSGGYT
TRBV7-2 ASSPLREGETQY
TRBV20-1 SARAPDSYEQY
TRBV12-3/TRBV12-4 ASSLFETQY
TRBV2 ASRWDRQETQY
TRBV29-1 SVAQGDRIYEQY
TRBV19 ASLNAAKSEQY
TRBV4-3 ASSRGQGVGDEQF
TRBV18 ASSPGTSGSRDTQY
TRBV5-1 ASSLGRSETQY
TRBV6-6 AIPTYEQY
TRBV6-5 ASSFAGREQY
TRBV10-3 AISESGTSGYSYNEQF
TRBV15 ATSSRLGPPQETQY
TRBV20-1 CATGTGATDTQY
TRBV27 ASRADNQETQY
TRBV7-2 ASLPVVAQSNEQF
TRBV27 ASSFGPRGPQH
TRBV2 ASSVLALNEQF